These 32 T cell receptor beta chains came from one sample sequenced in a study of blood T cell repertoires in COVID-19. Produced via immunoSEQ multiplex PCR; TCRdb's table is partial and in-frame only. The sample consists of 300,000 to 400,000 clones, about 88% of them appearing once. Sequencing used PBMCs or T cells enriched from blood (not recorded which). The receptors here all came from a woman aged 25 to 45 who had recovered from COVID-19.

The J gene is TRBJ1-2, the V gene TRBV14; D is unresolved. From germline, CDR1 is SGHDN and CDR2 FVKESK. The CDR3 totals 13 residues. The V gene lost 2 bases and the J gene lost 4 bases, with 8 bases spanning the gap. The CDR3 is CASSQHLSYGYTF. Here the CDR3 DNA reads TGTGCCAGCAGCCAACATTTGAGCTATGGCTACACCTTC.

Only a few counts were recorded for this clone. The rearrangement links TRBV4-1 to TRBJ1-2, with 7 positions matching TRBD1. The CDR3 runs to 15 residues. Losses at the gene ends were 1 base for V and 6 bases for J; bases not matched to a gene: 8. Germline lookup yields CDR1 MGHRA and CDR2 YSYEKL. This CDR3 is CASSQALGGRDGYTF. CDR3 nucleotide sequence: TGCGCCAGCAGCCAAGCCTTAGGGGGCAGGGATGGCTACACCTTC.

The chain employs TRBV6-5 and TRBJ1-4; D remains ambiguous. Trimming pared 2 bases from V and 7 bases from J, leaving 17 bases between. The V gene's germline CDR1 is MNHEY and CDR2 SVGAGI. This CDR3 is built from 16 residues. CDR3 amino acids: CASSYPGLSSGEKLFF. The CDR3, as DNA: TGTGCCAGCAGTTACCCGGGTCTTTCTTCGGGTGAAAAACTGTTTTTT.

The chain recombines TRBV5-4 with TRBJ1-4, with D unclear. Germline V gene sequence: CDR1 SGHNT, CDR2 YYREEE (reference sequence). This CDR3 is built from 13 residues. Deletions cut 4 bases from V and 8 bases from J, with 12 bases between. CDR3 DNA sequence: TGTGCCAGCAGCCCCCCCGAGGCGGAAAAACTGTTTTTT. As protein: CASSPPEAEKLFF.

The V call is TRBV5-8, the J call TRBJ1-6; no definite D call. The germline V gene has CDR1 SGHTS and CDR2 YDEGEE. The CDR3 covers 14 residues. The V end lost 4 bases, the J end lost 0 bases, and 5 bases lay between the germline ends. The CDR3 here is CASSTDSYNSPLHF. The CDR3 DNA reads as TGTGCCAGCAGCACTGACTCCTATAATTCACCCCTCCACTTT.

V is TRBV11-3 and J is TRBJ2-1, with TRBD2 matching over 12 bases. This CDR3 comprises 15 residues. After removal of 5 bases from V and 5 bases from J, the junction contained 4 bases not matched to a gene. Per germline, CDR1 SGHNT and CDR2 YENEEA. The DNA of the CDR3 is TGTGCCAGCAGCCGACTAGCGGGGGCGAACAATGAGCAGTTCTTC. It codes for CASSRLAGANNEQFF.

J is TRBJ2-7 and V is TRBV10-3, with 7 bases matching TRBD2. The CDR3 extends over 13 amino acids. With V trimmed by 8 bases and J by 0 bases, 4 bases remained unmatched. Germline assignment: CDR1 ENHRY and CDR2 SYGVKD. DNA of the CDR3: TGTGCCATCTCCGGGGGGTTCTCCTACGAGCAGTACTTC. Its protein product is CAISGGFSYEQYF.

This clone showed up just a few times. The chain uses TRBV11-2 and TRBJ1-5, with D possibly TRBD1 on 5 matching bases. The CDR3 runs 15 residues. Germline CDR1 reads SGHAT; CDR2 reads FQNNGV. Trimming took 4 bases from V and 6 from J, leaving 16 bases between them. Here the CDR3 DNA reads TGTGCCAGCAGCTATAGTCAGGGATCAGGTCAGCCCCAGCATTTT. This codes for CASSYSQGSGQPQHF. The full variable domain, rest sourced from reference TRBV11-2 and TRBJ1-5, is EAGVAQSPRYKIIEKRQSVAFWCNPISGHATLYWYQQILGQGPKLLIQFQNNGVVDDSQLPKDRFSAERLKGVDSTLKIQPAKLEDSAVYLCASSYSQGSGQPQHFGDGTRLSIL.

The gene calls are TRBV28 and TRBJ1-5; the D is unclear. This CDR3 is 12 amino acids long. Germline CDR1 reads MDHEN; CDR2 reads SYDVKM. Deletions cut 10 bases from V and 10 bases from J, with 17 bases between. DNA of the CDR3: TGTGCCACCAACTATCCCGGGGTTCCCCAGCATTTT. The encoded protein is CATNYPGVPQHF.

This chain links TRBV28 with TRBJ1-1; 7 nucleotides align to TRBD1. The CDR3 extends over 14 amino acids. Germline-derived CDR1 and CDR2 are MDHEN and SYDVKM. The trim removed 4 bases at V and 3 bases at J, leaving 5 bases unmatched. The CDR3 DNA reads TGTGCCAGCAGTTCGCACAGGGGAGACACTGAAGCTTTCTTT. Residues: CASSSHRGDTEAFF.

The V call is TRBV3-1 (or the pseudogene TRBV3-2), the J call TRBJ1-6, with D unresolved. Germline V lookup: CDR1 LGHDT, CDR2 YNNKEL (reference sequence). The CDR3 runs to 15 residues. Trimming removed 1 base at V and 7 bases at J, with 11 bases between. The CDR3 coding sequence is TGTGCCAGCAGCCAAGGGGCCCAGAGCAATTCACCCCTCCACTTT. It codes for CASSQGAQSNSPLHF.

This clone showed up just a few times. The gene calls are TRBV28 and TRBJ1-1, with a possible D match to TRBD1 (5 bases). The CDR3 is 15 amino acids. Between the trimmed V and J ends, which lost 2 bases and 3 bases, there was a span of 13 bases. CDR1 and CDR2 (germline): MDHEN, SYDVKM. The CDR3 bases are TGTGCCAGCAGTTTAGGGGGGGTAGGGTACACTGAAGCTTTCTTT. It yields the protein CASSLGGVGYTEAFF.

The chain's CDR3 is CASSLGQGGTDTQYF. CDR3 nucleotide sequence: TGTGCCAGCAGTTTAGGACAGGGGGGGACAGATACGCAGTATTTT. The chain joins TRBV28 to TRBJ2-3; TRBD1 matches 10 bases. The ends lost 2 bases at V and 3 bases at J; junction bases unmatched: 2. CDR3 size: 15 residues. The V gene's germline CDR1 is MDHEN and CDR2 SYDVKM.

This clone was recorded once. V and J are TRBV4-1 and TRBJ1-2; D perhaps matches TRBD1 (6 bases). The V end lost 7 bases, the J end lost 2 bases, and 20 bases lay between the germline ends. This CDR3 contains 16 residues. The germline V gene encodes CDR1 MGHRA and CDR2 YSYEKL. CDR3 sequence (DNA): TGCGCCAGCACCACTCGTGGCAGGGGATTCAACTATGGCTACACCTTC. Protein product: CASTTRGRGFNYGYTF.

This clone came up once. This sequence joins TRBV27 and TRBJ1-2; D is possibly TRBD1 (5 bases). This CDR3 has 12 residues. Germline lookup yields CDR1 MNHEY and CDR2 SMNVEV (reference sequence). V lost 2 bases, J lost 4 bases, and 5 bases lay in between. The CDR3 loop reads CASSLRGYGYTF. The CDR3 coding sequence is TGTGCCAGCAGTTTAAGGGGCTATGGCTACACCTTC.

The chain uses TRBV7-9 and TRBJ2-3; 14 bases line up with TRBD2. J was trimmed by 5 bases and V by 5 bases; bases with no gene match: 3. This CDR3 spans 15 amino acids. Per germline, CDR1 SEHNR and CDR2 FQNEAQ (reference sequence). CDR3 nucleotide sequence: TGTGCCAGCAGCCTGGGACTAGCGGGGGTAGATACGCAGTATTTT. It codes for CASSLGLAGVDTQYF. Full variable domain (missing parts from reference TRBV7-9 and TRBJ2-3): DTGVSQNPRHKITKRGQNVTFRCDPISEHNRLYWYRQTLGQGPEFLTYFQNEAQLEKSRLLSDRFSAERPKGSFSTLEIQRTEQGDSAMYLCASSLGLAGVDTQYFGPGTRLTVL.

The genes are TRBV2 and TRBJ1-2; D possibly corresponds to TRBD1 (5 bases). The V gene's germline CDR1 is SNHLY and CDR2 FYNNEI. V was cut by 7 bases and J by 0 bases, with 9 bases left in between. This CDR3 has 13 amino acids. CDR3 sequence: CASNQGSNYGYTF. CDR3 nucleotide sequence: TGTGCCAGCAACCAGGGCTCTAACTATGGCTACACCTTC.

This chain joins TRBV7-2 and TRBJ2-7; D is possibly TRBD1 (6 bases). CDR3 length: 15 amino acids. Per germline, CDR1 SGHTA and CDR2 FQGNSA. V dropped 1 base and J dropped 2 bases, with 12 bases sitting between them. The CDR3 nucleotides read TGTGCCAGCAGCTTAGTATTGGACAGTACCTACGAGCAGTACTTC. Residues: CASSLVLDSTYEQYF.

The V call is TRBV11-2, the J call TRBJ1-4; D is ambiguous. Deletions cut 7 bases from V and 4 bases from J, with 22 bases between. Per germline, CDR1 SGHAT and CDR2 FQNNGV. The CDR3 contains 17 residues. The CDR3 DNA is TGTGCCAGCACCCACCTAGGAAACCCTCCGGGTAATGAAAAACTGTTTTTT. Residues: CASTHLGNPPGNEKLFF.

The chain carries TRBV7-9 and TRBJ1-4; 9 bases fit TRBD1. Germline V gene sequence: CDR1 SEHNR, CDR2 FQNEAQ (reference sequence). V gave up 2 bases and J gave up 6 bases; unmatched junction bases: 1. This CDR3 has 14 residues. The CDR3 region is CASSLRTGDEKLFF. The DNA for the CDR3 is TGTGCCAGCAGCTTAAGGACAGGGGATGAAAAACTGTTTTTT.

The chain carries TRBV27 and TRBJ2-1, with no clear D. The germline V gene encodes CDR1 MNHEY and CDR2 SMNVEV (reference sequence). The CDR3 spans 12 residues. Trimming pared 8 bases from V and 0 bases from J, leaving 5 bases between. CDR3 DNA: TGTGCCAGCGAGAGCTCCTACAATGAGCAGTTCTTC. Translation gives CASESSYNEQFF.

CDR3 nucleotides: TGCGCCAGCAGCTTGGGAGGGAGTTCGGAAAAACTGTTTTTT. This encodes CASSLGGSSEKLFF. The V and J genes are TRBV5-1 and TRBJ1-4; D is undetermined. Trimming removed 0 bases from V and 8 bases from J, with 11 bases in between. Germline-derived CDR1 and CDR2 are SGHRS and YFSETQ. CDR3 length: 14 residues. The variable domain in full, with the rest retrieved from reference TRBV5-1 and TRBJ1-4, is KAGVTQTPRYLIKTRGQQVTLSCSPISGHRSVSWYQQTPGQGLQFLFEYFSETQRNKGNFPGRFSGRQFSNSRSEMNVSTLELGDSALYLCASSLGGSSEKLFFGSGTQLSVL.

The J gene is TRBJ2-6, the V gene TRBV5-1, with a tentative D call TRBD2 (5 bases). CDR1 and CDR2 from the germline V gene are SGHRS and YFSETQ. V lost 5 bases and J 1 base, leaving 7 bases between the germline ends. The CDR3 loop spans 14 amino acids. The CDR3 sequence is CASRRDSGANVLTF. DNA for the CDR3: TGCGCCAGCAGACGGGATTCTGGGGCCAACGTCCTGACTTTC.

V usage is TRBV7-2 and J usage is TRBJ2-7; D possibly corresponds to TRBD1 (6 bases). The CDR3 length is 14 residues. V dropped 1 base and J dropped 0 bases, with 7 bases sitting between them. Germline V gene data show CDR1 as SGHTA and CDR2 as FQGNSA. CDR3 DNA sequence: TGTGCCAGCAGCTTAGAACAGGGCTCCTACGAGCAGTACTTC. It is translated as CASSLEQGSYEQYF.

The J gene is TRBJ1-6, the V gene TRBV5-4; 9 bases agree with TRBD1. The CDR3 sequence is 17 residues long. Germline lookup yields CDR1 SGHNT and CDR2 YYREEE (reference sequence). V was pared by 1 base and J by 7 bases, with 9 bases of the junction left unmatched. The CDR3 reads CASSLRGTGLSNSPLHF. CDR3 nucleotides: TGTGCCAGCAGCTTGCGCGGGACAGGGTTGTCCAATTCACCCCTCCACTTT.

The genes are TRBV18 and TRBJ1-1, with 9 positions matching TRBD1. The germline CDR1 and CDR2 sequences are KGHSH and LQKENI. The CDR3 is made up of 14 amino acids. The trim removed 2 bases at V and 5 bases at J, leaving 3 bases unmatched. CDR3 in amino acids: CASSPNRGLTEAFF. The CDR3 nucleotides are TGTGCCAGCTCACCAAACAGGGGGCTAACTGAAGCTTTCTTT.

This clone was counted a single time. The chain is built from TRBV3-1 (or the pseudogene TRBV3-2) and TRBJ1-2; TRBD1 might be the D (5 bases). The V end lost 4 bases, the J end lost 1 base, and 13 bases lay between the germline ends. CDR1 LGHDT and CDR2 YNNKEL come from the germline V gene (reference sequence). This CDR3 comprises 15 residues. The CDR3 DNA is TGTGCCAGCAGCCCACAGGACACACTTAACTATGGCTACACCTTC. Translating it yields CASSPQDTLNYGYTF.

V and J are TRBV1 and TRBJ1-2; the listed D gene, TRBD1, was not tested against the DNA. TRBV1 counts as a pseudogene. This CDR3 has 16 amino acids. The CDR3 protein is CTSSLPRDRALDGYTF. For the CDR3, the DNA is TGCACCAGCAGCCTTCCCCGGGACAGGGCGCTCGATGGCTACACCTTC.

The J gene is TRBJ2-7, the V gene TRBV3-1 (or the pseudogene TRBV3-2), with 7 bases aligning to TRBD1. The J segment lost 6 bases and the V segment lost 4 bases, leaving 3 bases of the junction unmatched. Germline assignment: CDR1 LGHDT and CDR2 YNNKEL (reference sequence). The CDR3 is 12 residues long. CDR3 sequence reads: CASSPTGAEQYF. CDR3 nucleotides: TGTGCCAGCAGCCCCACAGGGGCCGAGCAGTACTTC.

The V gene is TRBV19, the J gene TRBJ1-6, with 10 bases fitting TRBD1. Germline assignment: CDR1 LNHDA and CDR2 SQIVND (reference sequence). The CDR3 sequence is 14 residues long. J gave up 5 bases and V 11 bases, and 6 bases lay outside the gene matches. The CDR3 DNA is TGTGCCGGGGGGGACAGGGGCGATAATTCACCCCTCCACTTT. As protein: CAGGDRGDNSPLHF.

V is TRBV6-5 and J is TRBJ1-6; D may be TRBD1 (5 bases). The CDR3 totals 14 residues. Deletions cut 8 bases from V and 10 bases from J, with 18 bases between. The germline CDR1 and CDR2 sequences are MNHEY and SVGAGI. CDR3 sequence reads: CASGGTAVRSPLHF. Written as DNA, the CDR3 is TGTGCCAGCGGGGGGACGGCGGTGAGATCACCCCTCCACTTT.

The rearrangement links TRBV6-1 to TRBJ2-7, with a weak D call TRBD2 (5 bases). Trimming removed 0 bases from V and 0 bases from J, with 12 bases in between. Germline V gene lookup returns CDR1 MNHNS and CDR2 SASEGT. This CDR3 has 16 residues. The CDR3 region is CASSEAEGAASYEQYF. CDR3 nucleotides: TGTGCCAGCAGTGAAGCCGAGGGAGCAGCCTCCTACGAGCAGTACTTC.